These T cell receptor beta chains were read from a single sample in a study of response to subunit inactivated influenza vaccine. TCRdb processed the RT-PCR reads anew with MiXCR; each CDR3 protein has one entry. The profile shows around 300,000 distinct CDR3 sequences, 22% of them singletons. The specimen comprised PBMCs from blood, sampled about 19 months after vaccination. Receptors were obtained from a man in his fifties or sixties who received an inactivated influenza vaccine. The CDR3 runs from the conserved cysteine through the conserved F or W. A D gene is named only where the DNA matches it firmly. Clone size appears in some rows only: once, few, many, or a class for an expanded clone.

V gene	D gene	J gene	clone size	CDR3 length	CDR3 DNA	CDR3 protein
TRBV20-1	TRBD1	TRBJ1-4	.	11	TGCAGTGCTAGAGGACAGGGGCCGCTGTTTTTT	CSARGQGPLFF
TRBV4-1	.	TRBJ2-5	few	13	TGCGCCAGCAGCCGACAGCTCGAAGAGACCCAGTACTTC	CASSRQLEETQYF
TRBV12-3/TRBV12-4	TRBD1	TRBJ1-2	once	17	TGTGCCAGCCGGAGGGGACAGCAGTTTCCTCTCAACTATGGCTACACCTTC	CASRRGQQFPLNYGYTF
TRBV7-7	.	TRBJ2-1	few	14	TGTGCCAGCAGCTTGGGCGGGGTAAACAATGAGCAGTTCTTC	CASSLGGVNNEQFF
TRBV5-6	.	TRBJ1-1	.	13	TGTGCCAGCAGCTTGGCCGCGGGCGCTGAAGCTTTCTTT	CASSLAAGAEAFF
TRBV5-1	.	TRBJ2-3	few	14	TGCGCCAGCAGCTTGACCGATGATATGGATACGCAGTATTTT	CASSLTDDMDTQYF
TRBV7-2	.	TRBJ1-2	few	14	TGTGCCAGCAGCTTAGGACAGGATATCTATGGCTACACCTTC	CASSLGQDIYGYTF
TRBV9	TRBD1	TRBJ1-2	few	15	TGTGCCAGCAGCACCCAGGACAGGGTGAACTATGGCTACACCTTC	CASSTQDRVNYGYTF
TRBV3-1	.	TRBJ2-7	few	15	TGTGCCAGCAGCCAAGGGGGAGATGGCCCCTACGAGCAGTACTTC	CASSQGGDGPYEQYF
TRBV20-1	TRBD1	TRBJ1-2	.	17	TGCAGTGCTAGAGCCACCGGGACAGGGGGCTTTAACTATGGCTACACCTTC	CSARATGTGGFNYGYTF
TRBV7-8	.	TRBJ1-6	few	15	TGTGCCAGCAGTCTAGTGTTGGGGGCTAGTTCACCCCTCCACTTT	CASSLVLGASSPLHF